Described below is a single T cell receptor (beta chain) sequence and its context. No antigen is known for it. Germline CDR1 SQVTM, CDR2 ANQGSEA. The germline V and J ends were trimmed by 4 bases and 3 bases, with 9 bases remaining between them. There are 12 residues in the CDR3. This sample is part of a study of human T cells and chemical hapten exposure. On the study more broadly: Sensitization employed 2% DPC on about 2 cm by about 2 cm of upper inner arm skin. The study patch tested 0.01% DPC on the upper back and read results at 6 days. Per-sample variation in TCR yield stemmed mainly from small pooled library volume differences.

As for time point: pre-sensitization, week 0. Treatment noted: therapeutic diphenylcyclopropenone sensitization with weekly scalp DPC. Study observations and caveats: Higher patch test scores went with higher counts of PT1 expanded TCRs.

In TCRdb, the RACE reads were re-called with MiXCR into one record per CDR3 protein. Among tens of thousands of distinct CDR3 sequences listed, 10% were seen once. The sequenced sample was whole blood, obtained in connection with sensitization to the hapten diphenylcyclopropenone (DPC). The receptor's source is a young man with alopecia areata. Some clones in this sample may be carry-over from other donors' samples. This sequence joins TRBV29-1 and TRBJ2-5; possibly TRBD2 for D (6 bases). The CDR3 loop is CSVGGVKETQYF. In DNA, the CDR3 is TGCAGCGTTGGGGGGGTAAAAGAGACCCAGTACTTC.